The sequence of this TCR beta chain was determined in a study of blood T cell repertoires in COVID-19. Overall study context: Both acute and convalescent COVID-19 samples were obtained from the United States, Italy and Spain. PBMCs, B-cell-depleted T cells, or T cells provided the cDNA or gDNA that made up the material.

This clone occurred once. V dropped 11 bases and J dropped 7 bases, with 15 bases sitting between them. There are 11 residues in the CDR3. Germline loops: CDR1 SNHLY, CDR2 FYNNEI. In the original analysis: Reference gene primer amplification yielded estimated nucleated cell counts. Repertoires were generated with immunoSEQ multiplex PCR, while TCRdb's copy carries only in-frame clones and drops some. V and J calls plus clone size are reproduced from that table; the DNA served to infer D and trimming. The data contain about 150,000 clones, approximately 86% of them singletons. The TCR originated in a man in his sixties or seventies with acute or convalescent COVID-19. The chain uses TRBV2 and TRBJ2-7; possibly TRBD1 for D (5 bases). The sample consisted of peripheral blood. The CDR3 here is CAGRYQGEQYF. The CDR3 bases are TGTGCCGGTCGGTACCAGGGAGAGCAGTACTTC. The full variable domain, with the rest looked up from reference TRBV2 and TRBJ2-7, is EPEVTQTPSHQVTQMGQEVILRCVPISNHLYFYWYRQILGQKVEFLVSFYNNEISEKSEIFDDQFSVERPDGSNFTLKIRSTKLEDSAMYFCAGRYQGEQYFGPGTRLTVT.